A single sample is the source of the 28 T cell receptor beta chains below, sequenced in a study of T-cell reconstitution after alpha-beta-depleted transplantation in children. A library of TCRbeta sequences, prepared with unique molecular identifiers, was generated. In TCRdb, the PCR reads were re-called with MiXCR into one record per CDR3 protein. The sample yields roughly 150,000 distinct CDR3 sequences, more than 9.5% seen once. The sample here was PBMCs, taken before TCRalphabeta/CD19-depleted stem cell transplant. Receptors originate from a boy younger than 10 with acute myeloid leukemia, due to receive a stem cell transplant.

The sample holds many counts of this clonotype. The gene calls are TRBV4-1 and TRBJ2-1; 16 nucleotides align to TRBD2. This CDR3 spans 18 amino acids. Germline V gene data show CDR1 as MGHRA and CDR2 as YSYEKL. V lost 4 bases to trimming and J lost 6 bases; unmatched junction nucleotides: 9. Here the CDR3 DNA reads TGCGCCAGCAGCCCGGGACTAGCGGGGGGGCGGTCGGCCAATGAGCAGTTCTTC. As protein: CASSPGLAGGRSANEQFF.

In the case of this clonotype: This clone may be a read error of a much larger clone one base away. The chain combines TRBV25-1 with TRBJ2-3; D gene unclear. The CDR3 runs to 12 residues. The V gene lost 6 bases and the J gene lost 10 bases, with 14 bases spanning the gap. Germline V gene sequence: CDR1 MGHDK, CDR2 SYGVNS. The CDR3 reads CASSLSGVSQYF. Here the CDR3 DNA reads TGTGCCAGCAGCCTATCAGGCGTTTCGCAGTATTTT. Using reference TRBV25-1 and TRBJ2-3 for the parts outside the CDR3, the full variable domain is EADIYQTPRYLVIGTGKKITLECSQTMGHDKMYWYQQDPGMELHLIHYSYGVNSTEKGDLSSESTVSRIRTEHFPLTLESARPSHTSQYLCASSLSGVSQYFGPGTRLTVL.

This clonotype was recorded a few times. V gene TRBV9 combines with J gene TRBJ2-7, with D perhaps TRBD1 (6 bases). With 4 bases removed from V and 5 bases from J, the gap between germline ends came to 10 bases. Germline lookup yields CDR1 SGDLS and CDR2 YYNGEE. CDR3 length equals 12 residues. The chain's CDR3 is CASSQDSDEQYF. The CDR3 DNA reads as TGTGCCAGCAGCCAGGACAGCGACGAGCAGTACTTC.

This clonotype appeared many times. The J gene is TRBJ1-2, the V gene TRBV7-2; 7 bases match TRBD1. The CDR3 loop spans 14 amino acids. In germline, CDR1 is SGHTA, CDR2 FQGNSA. J gave up 4 bases and V 4 bases, and 6 bases lay outside the gene matches. This chain's CDR3 is CASSSMTGFYGYTF. DNA of the CDR3: TGTGCCAGCAGCTCCATGACAGGGTTCTATGGCTACACCTTC.

This clonotype was seen at least ten times. The genes are TRBV27 and TRBJ2-2; D gene unclear. Germline V gene data show CDR1 as MNHEY and CDR2 as SMNVEV (reference sequence). The CDR3 extends over 12 amino acids. The V end lost 0 bases, the J end lost 7 bases, and 3 bases lay between the germline ends. CDR3 protein: CASSLSVGELFF. CDR3 sequence (DNA): TGTGCCAGCAGTTTATCTGTCGGGGAGCTGTTTTTT.

This clonotype was detected ten times or more. This sequence joins TRBV11-2 and TRBJ2-2; D gene unclear. Germline CDR1 and CDR2: SGHAT and FQNNGV. CDR3 length: 14 amino acids. V shed 0 bases and J shed 1 base, with 3 bases lying between them. The CDR3 loop reads CASSLDLNTGELFF. Here the CDR3 DNA reads TGTGCCAGCAGCTTAGACTTGAACACCGGGGAGCTGTTTTTT.

This clonotype was detected ten times or more. This rearrangement joins TRBV20-1 to TRBJ1-1; 11 positions match TRBD1. V lost 0 bases, J lost 0 bases, and 6 bases stayed unmatched. Germline lookup yields CDR1 DFQATT and CDR2 SNEGSKA (reference sequence). There are 17 residues in the CDR3. The CDR3 here is CSARDEGQGDVNTEAFF. CDR3 DNA: TGCAGTGCTAGAGATGAGGGACAGGGGGATGTGAACACTGAAGCTTTCTTT.

This clonotype was recorded at least ten times. The V call is TRBV7-2, the J call TRBJ1-5, with no clear D. Trimming took 2 bases from V and 0 from J, leaving 11 bases between them. This CDR3 comprises 16 residues. Germline values: CDR1 SGHTA, CDR2 FQGNSA. In DNA form, the CDR3 reads TGTGCCAGCAGCTTAAGCGGCGGCTATAGCAATCAGCCCCAGCATTTT. It translates to CASSLSGGYSNQPQHF.

This clonotype was seen ten or more times. The J gene is TRBJ2-3, the V gene TRBV24-1; D possibly corresponds to TRBD2 (5 bases). Trimming removed 1 base from V and 2 bases from J, with 9 bases in between. This CDR3 contains 15 residues. Germline V gives CDR1 KGHDR, CDR2 SFDVKD. CDR3 in amino acids: CATSDLADITDTQYF. The CDR3 region has the DNA TGTGCCACCAGTGATTTAGCGGATATCACAGATACGCAGTATTTT.

This clonotype was observed many times. The chain links TRBV5-1 to TRBJ2-3, with D tentatively TRBD2 (5 bases). This CDR3 spans 15 amino acids. The V gene's germline CDR1 is SGHRS and CDR2 YFSETQ. Trimming pared 0 bases from V and 3 bases from J, leaving 11 bases between. In DNA, the CDR3 is TGCGCCAGCAGCTTGGGGTTTCGGGGAACAGATACGCAGTATTTT. As protein: CASSLGFRGTDTQYF.

The table lists this clonotype with many counts. This chain joins TRBV5-1 and TRBJ1-1; D uncertain. From germline, CDR1 is SGHRS and CDR2 YFSETQ. The CDR3 loop spans 15 amino acids. Trimming stripped 0 bases from V and 1 base from J, with 10 bases between. The CDR3 DNA reads as TGCGCCAGCAGCTTGGCGCCCGACCCGAACACTGAAGCTTTCTTT. Residues: CASSLAPDPNTEAFF. Based on the CDR3 plus reference TRBV5-1 and TRBJ1-1, the full variable domain is KAGVTQTPRYLIKTRGQQVTLSCSPISGHRSVSWYQQTPGQGLQFLFEYFSETQRNKGNFPGRFSGRQFSNSRSEMNVSTLELGDSALYLCASSLAPDPNTEAFFGQGTRLTVV.

The table lists this clonotype with many counts. The chain links TRBV12-3 or TRBV12-4 to TRBJ1-1, with D uncertain. This CDR3 comprises 12 residues. Trimming took 8 bases from V and 10 from J, leaving 17 bases between them. CDR3 sequence: CASQPRGGRAFF. As DNA, the CDR3 is TGTGCCAGCCAACCTCGGGGTGGGCGAGCTTTCTTT.

This clonotype occurred many times. V is TRBV10-1 and J is TRBJ2-5, with a tentative D call TRBD1 (5 bases). The germline CDR1 and CDR2 sequences are WNHNN and SYGVQD (reference sequence). V was cut by 6 bases and J by 1 base, with 9 bases left in between. The CDR3 has 13 amino acids. For the CDR3, the DNA is TGCGCCAGCAGCAAGACAGTCCAAGAGACCCAGTACTTC. It yields the protein CASSKTVQETQYF.

This clonotype is a singleton in its sample. The rearrangement joins TRBV30 to TRBJ1-4; D ambiguous. The V and J ends lost 2 bases and 4 bases respectively, with 5 bases between them. Germline-derived CDR1 and CDR2 are GTSNPN and SVGIG (reference sequence). This CDR3 is built from 12 residues. The CDR3 loop reads CAWSNSNEKLFF. The CDR3 DNA reads TGTGCCTGGAGTAATAGTAATGAAAAACTGTTTTTT.

The chain joins TRBV29-1 to TRBJ1-2; 11 positions match TRBD1. Trimming cost V 6 bases and J 4 bases; bases outside gene matches: 13. The CDR3 sequence is 16 residues long. CDR1 and CDR2 (germline): SQVTM, ANQGSEA. CDR3 bases: TGCAGCGTCGCCGGACAGGGGGCGAGATTGCTCTATGGCTACACCTTC. Its translation is CSVAGQGARLLYGYTF. Looking up the rest from reference TRBV29-1 and TRBJ1-2 gives the full variable domain: SAVISQKPSRDICQRGTSLTIQCQVDSQVTMMFWYRQQPGQSLTLIATANQGSEATYESGFVIDKFPISRPNLTFSTLTVSNMSPEDSSIYLCSVAGQGARLLYGYTFGSGTRLTVV.

The sample holds many counts of this clonotype. V usage is TRBV11-1 and J usage is TRBJ2-2; D perhaps matches TRBD1 (6 bases). The germline V gene encodes CDR1 SGHAT and CDR2 FQDESV (reference sequence). CDR3 length: 19 amino acids. Trimming took 1 base from V and 1 from J, leaving 19 bases between them. The CDR3 protein is CASSLDSFGIGGNTGELFF. CDR3 in DNA: TGTGCCAGCAGCTTAGATTCGTTTGGAATAGGGGGGAACACCGGGGAGCTGTTTTTT.

At least ten counts were recorded for this clonotype. The chain has TRBV7-2 and TRBJ2-7; D remains unclear. Trimming shortened V by 5 bases and J by 0 bases, and 5 bases separated the two germline ends. The CDR3 loop spans 12 amino acids. Germline lookup yields CDR1 SGHTA and CDR2 FQGNSA. CDR3 sequence reads: CASSQSSYEQYF. The CDR3 nucleotides are TGTGCCAGCAGCCAGTCCTCCTACGAGCAGTACTTC.

This clonotype appeared many times. V is TRBV27 and J is TRBJ2-3; 7 positions agree with TRBD2. The length of the CDR3 is 16 residues. CDR1 is MNHEY and CDR2 is SMNVEV in the germline V gene (reference sequence). J was trimmed by 2 bases and V by 5 bases; bases with no gene match: 10. CDR3 DNA sequence: TGTGCCAGCAGTCCCGGGACTACCGGATACACAGATACGCAGTATTTT. Encoded protein: CASSPGTTGYTDTQYF.

At least ten counts were recorded for this clonotype. It may be a read error: a sequence one base away is much more abundant. The chain joins TRBV11-2 to TRBJ1-1; D is undetermined. The CDR3 has 12 residues. V lost 2 bases, J lost 12 bases, and 13 bases lay in between. CDR1 and CDR2 (germline): SGHAT, FQNNGV. This CDR3 reads CASSLLLSESFF. In DNA form, the CDR3 reads TGTGCCAGCAGCTTATTACTGAGCGAATCTTTCTTT.

This clonotype was seen repeatedly, ten times or more. The chain carries TRBV7-2 and TRBJ1-2; D unclear. In germline, CDR1 is SGHTA, CDR2 FQGNSA. Trimming took off 1 base at V and 6 bases at J, with 15 bases between the two ends. The CDR3 consists of 15 residues. The CDR3 region is CASSLDFAQKNGYTF. CDR3 in DNA: TGTGCCAGCAGCTTAGATTTTGCCCAGAAAAATGGCTACACCTTC.

This clonotype was seen at least ten times. The V and J genes are TRBV10-3 and TRBJ2-3; maybe TRBD2 (6 bases). Trimming took 2 bases from V and 3 from J, leaving 9 bases between them. This CDR3 has 14 amino acids. Germline V lookup: CDR1 ENHRY, CDR2 SYGVKD. The CDR3 loop reads CAISEGRSTDTQYF. In DNA, the CDR3 is TGTGCCATCAGTGAGGGGAGGTCTACAGATACGCAGTATTTT.

This clonotype was detected many times. The chain couples TRBV5-5 to TRBJ1-5; 7 bases fit TRBD1. Germline assignment: CDR1 SGHKS and CDR2 YYEKEE (reference sequence). This CDR3 contains 14 residues. V lost 3 bases and J lost 4; bases outside the gene matches: 4. The CDR3 region is CASSWTGENQPQHF. The CDR3 DNA reads as TGTGCCAGCAGCTGGACAGGAGAGAATCAGCCCCAGCATTTT.

This clonotype turned up a few times. V is TRBV20-1 and J is TRBJ2-3, with TRBD1 matching over 10 bases. CDR3 length equals 17 residues. Germline V gene sequence: CDR1 DFQATT, CDR2 SNEGSKA (reference sequence). CDR3 amino acids: CCARDIIWDRGTDTQYF. The CDR3 coding sequence is TGCTGCGCTAGAGATATAATTTGGGACAGGGGAACAGATACGCAGTATTTT.

This clonotype was recorded at least ten times. V gene TRBV5-1 combines with J gene TRBJ1-5, with unresolved D. CDR3 length equals 13 residues. Trimming removed 4 bases at V and 0 bases at J, with 5 bases between. Germline lookup yields CDR1 SGHRS and CDR2 YFSETQ. The CDR3 DNA is TGCGCCAGCAGCCGAGATAGCAATCAGCCCCAGCATTTT. It specifies CASSRDSNQPQHF.

V usage is TRBV6-2 or TRBV6-3 and J usage is TRBJ2-3; D remains unclear. The CDR3 totals 15 residues. Between the trimmed V and J ends, which lost 7 bases and 0 bases, there was a span of 14 bases. Germline values: CDR1 MNHEY, CDR2 SVGEGT. The CDR3 DNA reads as TGTGCCAGCAAGTTTGCGACGGAAAGCACAGATACGCAGTATTTT. As protein: CASKFATESTDTQYF.

This clonotype was found many times. The genes are TRBV5-1 and TRBJ1-1; 9 bases agree with TRBD1. There are 18 residues in the CDR3. Per the germline V gene, CDR1 is SGHRS and CDR2 is YFSETQ. V trimming: 4 bases; J trimming: 0 bases; junction bases outside the gene matches: 13. CDR3 nucleotides: TGCGCCAGCAGCAGAACGGACAGGGGCATCGGAGTGAACACTGAAGCTTTCTTT. Encoded protein: CASSRTDRGIGVNTEAFF. The full variable domain, with the rest looked up from reference TRBV5-1 and TRBJ1-1, is KAGVTQTPRYLIKTRGQQVTLSCSPISGHRSVSWYQQTPGQGLQFLFEYFSETQRNKGNFPGRFSGRQFSNSRSEMNVSTLELGDSALYLCASSRTDRGIGVNTEAFFGQGTRLTVV.

The chain employs TRBV7-9 and TRBJ2-1, with D possibly matching TRBD1 (6 bases). The V and J ends lost 5 bases and 4 bases respectively, with 15 bases between them. Germline CDR1 and CDR2: SEHNR and FQNEAQ (reference sequence). The CDR3 is 15 amino acids. The DNA for the CDR3 is TGTGCCAGCAGCCCATTGGACAGCGTTTACAATGAGCAGTTCTTC. Translating gives CASSPLDSVYNEQFF.

The sample holds many counts of this clonotype. The chain joins TRBV28 to TRBJ2-7; D possibly uses TRBD1 or TRBD2 (6 bases each). V shed 11 bases and J shed 7 bases, with 21 bases lying between them. The CDR3 has 13 residues. Germline V CDR1 and CDR2: MDHEN, SYDVKM. In nucleotides, the CDR3 is TGTGCCCTAGGGGGGCCGCAGGGAGCTGAGCAGTACTTC. It yields the protein CALGGPQGAEQYF.